Below are 17 T cell receptor beta chains sequenced from a single sample in a study of a mutant IDH1 vaccine in newly diagnosed glioma. For these TCRs, the target antigens are not known. Time point indicated: week 47, end of study. Vaccine doses each comprised 300 ug of mutant IDH1 20-mer peptide, with topical imiquimod. Sequencing used immunoSEQ multiplex PCR; TCRdb keeps in-frame clones, though not all of them. The sample lists around 30,000 clones; roughly 89% were seen once. The sample consisted of PBMCs, taken from a glioma patient whose treatment included an IDH1 peptide vaccine. These receptor sequences come from a woman younger than 45 with glioma.

The V gene is TRBV30, the J gene TRBJ2-1, with 10 bases fitting TRBD2. This CDR3 has 15 amino acids. J lost 4 bases, V lost 0 bases, and 3 bases had no gene match. Germline lookup yields CDR1 GTSNPN and CDR2 SVGIG (reference sequence). CDR3 DNA: TGTGCCTGGAGTGTTCTAGCGGGGGTTTACAATGAGCAGTTCTTC. Translating gives CAWSVLAGVYNEQFF.

This chain connects TRBV7-9 to TRBJ1-5; D might be TRBD1 (5 bases). This CDR3 region has 14 residues. The V and J ends lost 4 bases and 3 bases respectively, with 10 bases between them. The germline gives CDR1 SEHNR, CDR2 FQNEAQ (reference sequence). CDR3 in DNA: TGTGCCAGCAGCTCGGGGGGATTCAATCAGCCCCAGCATTTT. Its translation: CASSSGGFNQPQHF.

This chain links TRBV4-1 with TRBJ1-2; 7 bases match TRBD1. The CDR3 totals 15 residues. Per the germline V gene, CDR1 is MGHRA and CDR2 is YSYEKL. V lost 1 base, J lost 6 bases, and 8 bases stayed unmatched. The CDR3 DNA reads as TGCGCCAGCAGCCAAGTGGGAGGGGGCGCAAATGGCTACACCTTC. This sequence encodes CASSQVGGGANGYTF.

The chain uses TRBV19 and TRBJ1-5; D gene ambiguous. V lost 3 bases and J lost 8, with 14 bases in between. Per germline, CDR1 LNHDA and CDR2 SQIVND (reference sequence). The CDR3 length is 14 residues. CDR3 DNA: TGTGCCAGTAGTATTCCATCTCGTTGGGAGCCCCAGCATTTT. Translated: CASSIPSRWEPQHF. Filled out from reference TRBV19 and TRBJ1-5, the complete variable domain reads DGGITQSPKYLFRKEGQNVTLSCEQNLNHDAMYWYRQDPGQGLRLIYYSQIVNDFQKGDIAEGYSVSREKKESFPLTVTSAQKNPTAFYLCASSIPSRWEPQHFGDGTRLSIL.

The chain couples TRBV7-2 to TRBJ2-3, with D tentatively TRBD1 or TRBD2 (6 bases each). Germline V gives CDR1 SGHTA, CDR2 FQGNSA. V lost 3 bases, J lost 4 bases, and 17 bases lay in between. The CDR3 length is 16 residues. This CDR3 is CASSLRRGANADTQYF. Written as DNA, the CDR3 is TGTGCCAGCAGCTTGCGAAGGGGGGCCAACGCAGATACGCAGTATTTT. The full variable domain, rest sourced from reference TRBV7-2 and TRBJ2-3, is GAGVSQSPSNKVTEKGKDVELRCDPISGHTALYWYRQSLGQGLEFLIYFQGNSAPDKSGLPSDRFSAERTGGSVSTLTIQRTQQEDSAVYLCASSLRRGANADTQYFGPGTRLTVL.

The chain combines TRBV5-1 with TRBJ2-7; 8 bases line up with TRBD1. The CDR3 runs 15 residues. Trimming cost V 4 bases and J 2 bases; bases outside gene matches: 8. Germline CDR1 and CDR2: SGHRS and YFSETQ. DNA for the CDR3: TGCGCCAGCAGCATCGGACAGGGACCCACCTACGAGCAGTACTTC. Residues: CASSIGQGPTYEQYF. Complete variable domain (other parts from reference TRBV5-1 and TRBJ2-7): KAGVTQTPRYLIKTRGQQVTLSCSPISGHRSVSWYQQTPGQGLQFLFEYFSETQRNKGNFPGRFSGRQFSNSRSEMNVSTLELGDSALYLCASSIGQGPTYEQYFGPGTRLTVT.

This chain uses TRBV19 with TRBJ1-2; D call uncertain. Per germline, CDR1 LNHDA and CDR2 SQIVND (reference sequence). There are 13 residues in the CDR3. Trimming pared 3 bases from V and 4 bases from J, leaving 9 bases between. The CDR3 bases are TGTGCCAGTAGTATCGAGACCCCCTATGGCTACACCTTC. Its translation: CASSIETPYGYTF.

CDR3 protein: CASSLVDIVSSAPGETQYF. For the CDR3, the DNA is TGTGCCAGCAGCTTGGTCGATATTGTGAGTTCGGCCCCGGGGGAGACCCAGTACTTC. The chain combines TRBV5-5 with TRBJ2-5; maybe TRBD2 (5 bases). Between the trimmed V and J ends, which lost 0 bases and 5 bases, there was a span of 26 bases. Germline assignment: CDR1 SGHKS and CDR2 YYEKEE (reference sequence). This CDR3 has 19 amino acids.

The chain recombines TRBV6-1 with TRBJ2-5; D remains unclear. V was cut by 8 bases and J by 4 bases, with 11 bases left in between. CDR1 is MNHNS and CDR2 is SASEGT in the germline V gene. This CDR3 has 12 amino acids. The CDR3 here is CASFNPIETQYF. CDR3 coding DNA: TGTGCCAGCTTCAATCCGATAGAGACCCAGTACTTC.

The chain recombines TRBV21-1 with TRBJ2-1; no DNA check was done on the table's D call, TRBD2. TRBV21-1 is recorded as a pseudogene. This CDR3 has 14 amino acids. CDR3 residues: CASRAGGRGNEQFF. The CDR3 DNA follows: TGTGCCAGCCGAGCGGGGGGACGGGGCAATGAGCAGTTCTTC.

As regards this clone: At one of its ends the junction is not consistent with the germline gene, which may arise from a read error. V and J are TRBV7-7 and TRBJ2-5; 7 nucleotides match TRBD1. Germline CDR1 and CDR2: SSHAT and FNYEAQ (reference sequence). This CDR3 has 15 amino acids. For the CDR3, the DNA is TGTGCTAGCAGCCTTGAAAAGGGGGCGTGGGAGACCCAGTACTTC. This gives the protein CASSLEKGAWETQYF.

The chain links TRBV29-1 to TRBJ2-3; 11 nucleotides match TRBD2. The CDR3 consists of 14 residues. The V and J ends lost 5 bases and 4 bases, in that order; junction bases with no gene match: 5. CDR1 is SQVTM and CDR2 is ANQGSEA in the germline V gene. CDR3 amino acids: CSVIAGGPADTQYF. The CDR3 coding sequence is TGCAGCGTTATAGCGGGGGGGCCCGCAGATACGCAGTATTTT.

This sequence joins TRBV7-9 and TRBJ2-2; D is uncertain. Germline CDR1 reads SEHNR; CDR2 reads FQNEAQ (reference sequence). Trimming shortened V by 5 bases and J by 8 bases, and 12 bases separated the two germline ends. The CDR3 runs 13 residues. The CDR3 loop reads CASSPGREGELFF. As DNA, the CDR3 is TGTGCCAGCAGCCCCGGGCGTGAAGGGGAGCTGTTTTTT.

J is TRBJ1-2 and V is TRBV5-1; D ambiguous. Germline CDR1 and CDR2: SGHRS and YFSETQ. V gave up 9 bases and J gave up 7 bases, with 13 bases separating them. The CDR3 totals 11 residues. In DNA, the CDR3 is TGCGCCACCTCGGACGGGTTTGGCTACACCTTC. Residues: CATSDGFGYTF. Full variable domain (remainder filled in from reference TRBV5-1 and TRBJ1-2): KAGVTQTPRYLIKTRGQQVTLSCSPISGHRSVSWYQQTPGQGLQFLFEYFSETQRNKGNFPGRFSGRQFSNSRSEMNVSTLELGDSALYLCATSDGFGYTFGSGTRLTVV.

This clone has only one observation. The chain carries TRBV27 and TRBJ2-7; 7 bases map to TRBD2. The V gene's germline CDR1 is MNHEY and CDR2 SMNVEV (reference sequence). Trimming took 2 bases from V and 1 from J; bases not matched to a gene: 2. The length of the CDR3 is 14 residues. This CDR3 is CASSLRGVSYEQYF. As DNA, the CDR3 is TGTGCCAGCAGTTTACGGGGGGTTTCCTACGAGCAGTACTTC.

This chain uses TRBV5-1 with TRBJ2-5; 8 nucleotides line up with TRBD2. CDR1 and CDR2 from the germline V gene are SGHRS and YFSETQ. This CDR3 comprises 17 residues. Trimming at V came to 0 bases and at J to 0 bases, leaving 7 bases not matched to a gene. This CDR3 reads CASSLEEAGVHQETQYF. CDR3 DNA: TGCGCCAGCAGCTTGGAAGAAGCGGGGGTCCACCAAGAGACCCAGTACTTC. The variable domain in full, completed from reference TRBV5-1 and TRBJ2-5, reads KAGVTQTPRYLIKTRGQQVTLSCSPISGHRSVSWYQQTPGQGLQFLFEYFSETQRNKGNFPGRFSGRQFSNSRSEMNVSTLELGDSALYLCASSLEEAGVHQETQYFGPGTRLLVL.

The CDR3 coding sequence is TGTGCCAGCAGCCCCTCAGGGGTCGGGGAGACCCAGTACTTC. It yields the protein CASSPSGVGETQYF. The chain carries TRBV7-9 and TRBJ2-5; the D gene is possibly TRBD1 (6 bases). V was pared by 5 bases and J by 5 bases, with 15 bases between. The CDR3 spans 14 residues. Germline V gives CDR1 SEHNR, CDR2 FQNEAQ (reference sequence).